The clone carrying this T cell receptor beta chain was seen repeatedly, ten times or more. Its antigen remains unknown. This entry comes from a study of Graves' ophthalmopathy and Graves' hyperthyroidism. Study-wide context: Blood was drawn at initial diagnosis, before any treatment. The study's findings and limits: Blood also carried most expanded thyroid clonotypes exceeding 0.001 frequency. A classifier, a 13-signature model, separated ophthalmopathy from stable hyperthyroidism with approximately 87% sensitivity and around 80% specificity.

Patients were excluded if they had other autoimmune diseases or uncontrolled infections, and likewise if pregnancy or lactation applied. The CDR3 loop spans 12 amino acids. CDR1 MNHEY and CDR2 SVGAGI come from the germline V gene. Trimming removed 2 bases from V and 7 bases from J, with 5 bases in between. RNA transcripts yielded amplified TCR beta CDR3 regions. After a first-round RT-PCR with HTBI primers, a second-round multiplex PCR was run. From the multiplex PCR reads, TCRdb called clonotypes with MiXCR, one entry per CDR3 protein. The table has some 390,000 distinct CDR3 sequences, about 16% seen once.

The chain joins TRBV6-5 to TRBJ2-2; D gene uncertain. The receptor was derived from a woman aged 18-29 years with Graves' ophthalmopathy. Source material: peripheral blood. CDR3 in DNA: TGTGCCAGCAGTTACGTGCGCGGGGAGCTGTTTTTT. Its protein product is CASSYVRGELFF.